This T cell receptor beta chain was found in a study of blood T cell repertoires in COVID-19. For the study at large: Both acute and convalescent COVID-19 samples were obtained from the United States, Italy and Spain.

As handled by the study authors: Estimation of nucleated cell counts was performed using reference gene primer amplification. Profiled with immunoSEQ multiplex PCR; TCRdb holds only in-frame clones, not every one. Clonal size and the V and J genes are those of that table, whereas D and trimming came from the DNA. The sample records about 150,000 clones, 87% being singletons. There are 15 residues in the CDR3. The V end lost 8 bases, the J end lost 6 bases, and 23 bases lay between the germline ends. Germline CDR1 and CDR2: MNHEY and SVGAGI. The rearrangement uses TRBV6-5 and TRBJ2-7; a weak D match, TRBD1 (6 bases). The TCR originated in a woman aged 55-75 years with active or convalescent COVID-19. The sample comprised peripheral blood. Here the CDR3 reads CASAERTATYGEQYF. CDR3 DNA: TGTGCCAGCGCCGAAAGGACAGCGACCTACGGCGAGCAGTACTTC.